This T cell receptor beta chain was captured by sequencing in a study of response to subunit inactivated influenza vaccine. Findings and caveats of the study: Authors suggested that a seasonal influenza vaccination recruits few new T cells each time.

TCRdb itself ran the RT-PCR reads through MiXCR, one entry per CDR3 protein. Counted here are under 750,000 distinct CDR3 sequences, roughly 10% occurring once; the ten biggest clones make up around 9.6%. On this clonotype itself: The antigen is unknown.

The sequenced sample was PBMCs from blood, obtained on the day of vaccination. This TCR derives from a man aged 50-60 years who received an inactivated influenza vaccine.

CDR3 sequence: CSETLAGVSREQFF. The CDR3 nucleotides are TGCAGTGAAACTCTAGCGGGAGTTTCGCGTGAGCAGTTCTTC. V gene TRBV20-1 combines with J gene TRBJ2-1, with 10 bases that match TRBD2. The ends lost 7 bases at V and 9 bases at J; junction bases unmatched: 12. This CDR3 has 14 amino acids. The germline gives CDR1 DFQATT, CDR2 SNEGSKA (reference sequence).